Listed below are T cell receptor beta chains from one sample, sequenced in a study of T-cell reconstitution after alpha-beta-depleted transplantation in children. TCRdb independently ran MiXCR on the PCR reads; one entry per CDR3 protein. The sample carries around 440,000 distinct CDR3 sequences, roughly 17% recorded once. The material was PBMCs, mostly from graft donor cells, obtained 360 days after TCRalphabeta/CD19-depleted stem cell transplant. Receptor source: a boy under two years old who had a stem cell transplant for Wiskott-Aldrich syndrome, so the T cells may come from the graft donor. Each CDR3 is given with its conserved first and last residue. D genes are given only for firm matches. Not every row has a clone size; where given, it reads once, few, many or a size class.

size	D	J	V	length	CDR3	DNA
NA	NA	TRBJ2-1	TRBV6-5	15	CASSYGQGGYNEQFF	TGTGCCAGCAGTTATGGCCAGGGGGGTTACAATGAGCAGTTCTTC
few	NA	TRBJ2-2	TRBV5-1	14	CASSPDWGTGELFF	TGCGCCAGCAGCCCGGACTGGGGGACCGGGGAGCTGTTTTTT
few	NA	TRBJ2-6	TRBV24-1	13	CATSDSGANVLTF	TGTGCCACCAGTGACTCTGGGGCCAACGTCCTGACTTTC
NA	NA	TRBJ2-7	TRBV5-1	16	CASSLGVLVAFDEQYF	TGCGCCAGCAGCTTGGGTGTACTAGTGGCCTTCGACGAGCAGTACTTC
few	NA	TRBJ1-4	TRBV7-8	16	CASSLVRFRTNEKLFF	TGTGCCAGCAGCTTAGTTCGATTTAGGACCAATGAAAAACTGTTTTTT
NA	NA	TRBJ1-5	TRBV4-1	16	CASSQDRGLGHQPQHF	TGCGCCAGCAGCCAAGATAGGGGTTTGGGGCATCAGCCCCAGCATTTT
few	TRBD2	TRBJ2-1	TRBV2	16	CALRGKTSGGYNEQFF	TGTGCTCTCAGGGGCAAGACTAGCGGGGGGTACAATGAGCAGTTCTTC
many	TRBD2	TRBJ2-5	TRBV20-1	13	CSASLALPGGQYF	TGCAGTGCTTCACTAGCGCTTCCCGGGGGCCAGTACTTC
few	NA	TRBJ2-2	TRBV6-2/TRBV6-3	13	CASSYLDTGELFF	TGTGCCAGCAGTTACTTGGATACCGGGGAGCTGTTTTTT
NA	NA	TRBJ1-1	TRBV6-2/TRBV6-3	13	CASSYGDVTEAFF	TGTGCCAGCAGTTACGGGGACGTCACTGAAGCTTTCTTT
few	TRBD2	TRBJ2-1	TRBV7-9	12	CASSSTSGGQFF	TGTGCCAGCAGCTCCACAAGCGGGGGGCAGTTCTTC
few	NA	TRBJ1-4	TRBV12-3/TRBV12-4	11	CASSLGGKLFF	TGTGCCAGCAGTTTAGGGGGAAAACTGTTTTTT
few	NA	TRBJ2-6	TRBV10-3	16	CAISGQASSGANVLTF	TGTGCCATCAGTGGCCAGGCAAGCTCTGGGGCCAACGTCCTGACTTTC
few	NA	TRBJ2-7	TRBV5-1	16	CASSTTALSTVYEQYF	TGCGCCAGCAGCACGACAGCCCTTAGTACGGTCTACGAGCAGTACTTC
NA	TRBD2	TRBJ2-3	TRBV27	15	CASSLSFSGADTQYF	TGTGCCAGCAGTTTATCGTTTAGCGGGGCAGATACGCAGTATTTT
NA	TRBD2	TRBJ2-1	TRBV6-2/TRBV6-3	14	CASSYRGREGEQFF	TGTGCCAGCAGTTACCGCGGGAGGGAGGGTGAGCAGTTCTTC
NA	NA	TRBJ2-5	TRBV6-5	12	CASSFGDEAQYF	TGTGCCAGCAGTTTTGGGGATGAGGCCCAGTACTTC
few	NA	TRBJ2-3	TRBV7-6	14	CASSLRLETDTQYF	TGTGCCAGCAGCTTACGGCTCGAGACAGATACGCAGTATTTT
NA	NA	TRBJ2-4	TRBV18	14	CASSRRVAENIQYF	TGTGCCAGCTCAAGGCGGGTAGCGGAAAACATTCAGTACTTC
few	TRBD2	TRBJ2-1	TRBV12-3/TRBV12-4	16	CASSQFSGGYRNEQFF	TGTGCCAGCAGCCAGTTCAGCGGGGGGTATAGGAATGAGCAGTTCTTC
few	TRBD2	TRBJ2-7	TRBV12-3/TRBV12-4	14	CASSLNSGRYEQYF	TGTGCCAGCAGTTTAAATAGCGGGAGGTACGAGCAGTACTTC
few	NA	TRBJ1-4	TRBV30	12	CAWTRPFEKLFF	TGTGCCTGGACCAGACCTTTTGAAAAACTGTTTTTT
few	NA	TRBJ2-3	TRBV28	14	CASTPTGSTDTQYF	TGTGCCAGCACCCCGACAGGAAGCACAGATACGCAGTATTTT